This T cell receptor (beta chain) stems from a study of blood T cell repertoires in COVID-19. The data were produced by immunoSEQ multiplex PCR, yet TCRdb's version contains in-frame clones alone and is incomplete. The top ten clones hold 37% of a sample with 100,000 to 150,000 clones, roughly 83% of them seen once. This clone turned up a few times. With 0 bases clipped from V and 2 bases from J, the junction kept 2 bases outside the gene matches. CDR1 is SGDLS and CDR2 is YYNGEE in the germline V gene. This CDR3 has 15 amino acids. The TCR sequence derives from a man between 35 and 55 years old with active or convalescent COVID-19. The sequencing input was peripheral blood. The chain recombines TRBV9 with TRBJ2-3, with 8 positions matching TRBD2. CDR3: CASSVGSGVTDTQYF. The CDR3 nucleotides are TGTGCCAGCAGCGTAGGTAGCGGGGTCACAGATACGCAGTATTTT.